This T cell receptor (beta chain) was profiled in a study of blood T cell repertoires in COVID-19. As for the study in general: COVID-19 samples, acute and convalescent, were from the United States, Italy and Spain.

Authors' analysis steps: Cell counts per sample came from amplifying reference gene primers. The method was immunoSEQ multiplex PCR; TCRdb's version includes in-frame clones alone and lacks a portion of them. The DNA was the basis for D and trimming; V, J and clone size are from that table. The sample carries a few hundred thousand clones, approximately 90% recorded once. The CDR3 sequence is 15 residues long. V lost 3 bases and J lost 5, with 11 bases in between. Germline V lookup: CDR1 LNHDA, CDR2 SQIVND (reference sequence). The clonotype was recovered from a man aged 25-45 years who had recovered from COVID-19. The chain recombines TRBV19 with TRBJ1-6, with no clear D. The sample was peripheral blood. CDR3 region: CASSMERFDNSPLHF. The DNA of the CDR3 is TGTGCCAGTAGTATGGAGAGGTTCGATAATTCACCCCTCCACTTT.